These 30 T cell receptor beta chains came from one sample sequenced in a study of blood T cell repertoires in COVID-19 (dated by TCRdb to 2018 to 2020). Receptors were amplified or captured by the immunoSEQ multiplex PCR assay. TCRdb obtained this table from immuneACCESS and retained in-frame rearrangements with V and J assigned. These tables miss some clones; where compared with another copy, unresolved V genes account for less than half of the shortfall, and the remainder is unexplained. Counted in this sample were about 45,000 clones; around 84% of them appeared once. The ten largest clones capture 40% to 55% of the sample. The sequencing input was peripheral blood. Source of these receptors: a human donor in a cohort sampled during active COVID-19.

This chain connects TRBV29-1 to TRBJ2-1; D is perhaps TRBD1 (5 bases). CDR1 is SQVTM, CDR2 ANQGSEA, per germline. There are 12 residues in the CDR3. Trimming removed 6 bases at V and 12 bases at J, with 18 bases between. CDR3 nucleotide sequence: TGCAGCGTGGACACCGCTCAGTTCAGGCAGTTCTTC. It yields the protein CSVDTAQFRQFF.

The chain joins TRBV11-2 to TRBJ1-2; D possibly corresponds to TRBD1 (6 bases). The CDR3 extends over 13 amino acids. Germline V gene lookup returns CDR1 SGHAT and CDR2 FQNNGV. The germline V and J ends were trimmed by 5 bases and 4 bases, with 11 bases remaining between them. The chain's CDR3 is CASSPTGSYGYTF. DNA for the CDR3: TGTGCCAGCAGCCCTACAGGGTCCTATGGCTACACCTTC.

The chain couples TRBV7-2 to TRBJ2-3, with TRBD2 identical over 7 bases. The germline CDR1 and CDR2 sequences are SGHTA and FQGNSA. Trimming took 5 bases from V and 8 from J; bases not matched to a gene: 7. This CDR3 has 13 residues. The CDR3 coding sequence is TGTGCCAGCAGCCCTGGAGCGGGGCGTACGCAGTATTTT. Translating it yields CASSPGAGRTQYF.

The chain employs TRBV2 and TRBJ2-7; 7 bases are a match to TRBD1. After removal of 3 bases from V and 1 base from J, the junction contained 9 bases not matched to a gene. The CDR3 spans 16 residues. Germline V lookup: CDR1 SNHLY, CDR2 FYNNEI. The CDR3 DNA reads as TGTGCCAGCAGTGATCGGGACAGCCAAATTTCCTACGAGCAGTACTTC. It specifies CASSDRDSQISYEQYF.

CDR3 coding DNA: TGTGCCAGCAGCTCCGGGGTAGCGGGGGCCTTCACAGATACGCAGTATTTT. Residues: CASSSGVAGAFTDTQYF. V and J are TRBV5-4 and TRBJ2-3, with 9 bases aligning to TRBD2. The germline CDR1 and CDR2 sequences are SGHNT and YYREEE (reference sequence). The CDR3 covers 17 residues. J lost 2 bases, V lost 3 bases, and 10 bases had no gene match. Filled out from reference TRBV5-4 and TRBJ2-3, the complete variable domain reads ETGVTQSPTHLIKTRGQQVTLRCSSQSGHNTVSWYQQALGQGPQFIFQYYREEENGRGNFPPRFSGLQFPNYSSELNVNALELDDSALYLCASSSGVAGAFTDTQYFGPGTRLTVL.

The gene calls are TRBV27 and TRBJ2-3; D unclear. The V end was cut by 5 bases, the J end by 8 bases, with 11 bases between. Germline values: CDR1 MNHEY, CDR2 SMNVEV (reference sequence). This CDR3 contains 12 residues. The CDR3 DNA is TGTGCCAGCAGTCTAGGAGTGGGTACGCAGTATTTT. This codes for CASSLGVGTQYF.

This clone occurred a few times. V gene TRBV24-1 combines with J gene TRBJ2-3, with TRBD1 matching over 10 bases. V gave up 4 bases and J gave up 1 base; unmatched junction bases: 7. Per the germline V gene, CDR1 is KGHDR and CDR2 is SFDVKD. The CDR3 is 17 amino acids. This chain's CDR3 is CATSDPGDRGGTDTQYF. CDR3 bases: TGTGCCACCAGTGACCCTGGGGACAGGGGAGGCACAGATACGCAGTATTTT.

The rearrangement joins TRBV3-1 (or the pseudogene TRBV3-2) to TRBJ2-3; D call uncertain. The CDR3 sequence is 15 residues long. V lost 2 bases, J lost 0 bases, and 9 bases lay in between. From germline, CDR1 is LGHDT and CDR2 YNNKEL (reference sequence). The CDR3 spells CASSQIQSSTDTQYF. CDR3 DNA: TGTGCCAGCAGCCAAATACAGTCTAGCACAGATACGCAGTATTTT.

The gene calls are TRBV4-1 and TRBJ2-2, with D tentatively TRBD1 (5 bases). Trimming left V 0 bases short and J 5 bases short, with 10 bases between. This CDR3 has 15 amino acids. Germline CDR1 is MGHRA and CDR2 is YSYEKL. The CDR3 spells CASSQDGRGTGELFF. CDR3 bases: TGCGCCAGCAGCCAAGATGGAAGGGGAACCGGGGAGCTGTTTTTT.

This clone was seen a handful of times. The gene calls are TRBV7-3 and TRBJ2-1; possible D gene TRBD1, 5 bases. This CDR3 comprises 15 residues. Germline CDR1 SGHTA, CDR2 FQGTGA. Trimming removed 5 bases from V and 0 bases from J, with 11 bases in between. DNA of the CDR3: TGTGCCAGCAGCGACGGTGGGGCCTCCTACAATGAGCAGTTCTTC. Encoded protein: CASSDGGASYNEQFF. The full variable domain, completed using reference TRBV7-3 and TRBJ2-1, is GAGVSQTPSNKVTEKGKYVELRCDPISGHTALYWYRQSLGQGPEFLIYFQGTGAADDSGLPNDRFFAVRPEGSVSTLKIQRTERGDSAVYLCASSDGGASYNEQFFGPGTRLTVL.

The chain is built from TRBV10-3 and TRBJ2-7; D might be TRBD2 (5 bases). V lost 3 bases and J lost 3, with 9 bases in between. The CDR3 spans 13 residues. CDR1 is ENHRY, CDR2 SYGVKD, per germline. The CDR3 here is CAISEGRDYEQYV. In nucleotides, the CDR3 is TGTGCCATCAGTGAAGGGAGAGACTACGAGCAGTACGTC.

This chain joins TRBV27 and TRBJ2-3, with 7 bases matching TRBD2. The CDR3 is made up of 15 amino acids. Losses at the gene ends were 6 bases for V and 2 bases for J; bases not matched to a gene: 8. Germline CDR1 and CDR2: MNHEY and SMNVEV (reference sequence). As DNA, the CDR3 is TGTGCCAGCAGGGAACTAGCGCCGATCACAGATACGCAGTATTTT. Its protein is CASRELAPITDTQYF.

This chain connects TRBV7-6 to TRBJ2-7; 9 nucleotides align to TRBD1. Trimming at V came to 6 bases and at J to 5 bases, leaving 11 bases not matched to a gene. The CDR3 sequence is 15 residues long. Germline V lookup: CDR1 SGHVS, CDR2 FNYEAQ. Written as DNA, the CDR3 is TGTGCCAGCAGTTTTCCTGGGACAGGGTACGACGAGCAGTACTTC. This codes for CASSFPGTGYDEQYF.

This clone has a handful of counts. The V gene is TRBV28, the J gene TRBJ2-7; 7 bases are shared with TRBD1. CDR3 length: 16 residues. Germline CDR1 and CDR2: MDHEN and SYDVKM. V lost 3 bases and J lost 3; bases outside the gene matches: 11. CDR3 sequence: CASSFGTTGQNYEQYV. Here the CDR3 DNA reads TGTGCCAGCAGTTTTGGTACAACGGGACAGAACTACGAGCAGTACGTC.

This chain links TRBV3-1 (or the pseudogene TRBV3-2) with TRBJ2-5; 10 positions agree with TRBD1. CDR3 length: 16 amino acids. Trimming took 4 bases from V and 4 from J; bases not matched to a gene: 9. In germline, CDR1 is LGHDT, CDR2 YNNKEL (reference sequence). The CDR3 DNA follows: TGTGCCAGCAGCCCTCGACAGGGGGCTGTTTTAGAGACCCAGTACTTC. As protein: CASSPRQGAVLETQYF.

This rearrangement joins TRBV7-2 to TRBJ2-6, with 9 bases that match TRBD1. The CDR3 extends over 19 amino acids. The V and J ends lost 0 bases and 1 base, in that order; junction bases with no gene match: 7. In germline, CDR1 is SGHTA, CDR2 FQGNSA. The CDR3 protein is CASSLAQVQGASGANVLTF. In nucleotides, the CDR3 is TGTGCCAGCAGCTTAGCGCAGGTACAGGGGGCTTCTGGGGCCAACGTCCTGACTTTC.

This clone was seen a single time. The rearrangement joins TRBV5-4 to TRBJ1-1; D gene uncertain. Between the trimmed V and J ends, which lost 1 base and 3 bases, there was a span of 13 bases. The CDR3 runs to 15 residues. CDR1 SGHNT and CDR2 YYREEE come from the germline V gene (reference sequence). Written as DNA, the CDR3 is TGTGCCAGCAGCTTGCCCCACAGTTCAGACACTGAAGCTTTCTTT. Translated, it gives CASSLPHSSDTEAFF.

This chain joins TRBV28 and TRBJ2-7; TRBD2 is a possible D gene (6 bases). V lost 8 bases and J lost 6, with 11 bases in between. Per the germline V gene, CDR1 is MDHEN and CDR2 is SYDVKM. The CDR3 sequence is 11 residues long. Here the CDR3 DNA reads TGTGCCAGCTCGCGGGGTAGCGAGCAGTACGTC. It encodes CASSRGSEQYV.

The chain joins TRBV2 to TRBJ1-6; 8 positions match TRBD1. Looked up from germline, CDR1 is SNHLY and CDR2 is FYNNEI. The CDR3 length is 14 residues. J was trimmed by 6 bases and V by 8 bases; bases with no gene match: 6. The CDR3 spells CASLKTGVNSPLHF. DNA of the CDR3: TGTGCCAGCTTGAAGACAGGGGTTAATTCACCCCTCCACTTT.

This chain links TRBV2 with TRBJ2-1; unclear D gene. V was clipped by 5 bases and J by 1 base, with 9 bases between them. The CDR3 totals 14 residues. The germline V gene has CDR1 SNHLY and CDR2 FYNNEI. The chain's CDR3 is CASSNSLSYNEQFF. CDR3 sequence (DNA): TGTGCCAGCAGTAATAGCCTTTCCTACAATGAGCAGTTCTTC.

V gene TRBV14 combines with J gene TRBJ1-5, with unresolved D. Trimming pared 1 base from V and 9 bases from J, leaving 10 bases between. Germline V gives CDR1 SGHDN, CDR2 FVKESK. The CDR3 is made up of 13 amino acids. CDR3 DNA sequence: TGTGCCAGCAGCCAAGGGTATGGGCGGCCCCAGCATTTT. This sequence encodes CASSQGYGRPQHF. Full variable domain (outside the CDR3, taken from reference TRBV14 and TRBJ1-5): EAGVTQFPSHSVIEKGQTVTLRCDPISGHDNLYWYRRVMGKEIKFLLHFVKESKQDESGMPNNRFLAERTGGTYSTLKVQPAELEDSGVYFCASSQGYGRPQHFGDGTRLSIL.

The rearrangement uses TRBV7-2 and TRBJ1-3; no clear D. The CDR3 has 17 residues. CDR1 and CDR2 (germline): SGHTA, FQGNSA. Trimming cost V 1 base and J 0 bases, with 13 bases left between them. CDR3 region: CASSLGSNSNSGNTIYF. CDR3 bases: TGTGCCAGCAGCTTAGGATCTAACAGCAACTCTGGAAACACCATATATTTT.

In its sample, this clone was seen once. The CDR3 protein is CASRLRARLFGQPVSFNYGYTF. CDR3 coding DNA: TGTGCAAGTCGCTTACGTGCGCGGTTGTTTGGCCAGCCAGTTTCCTTCAACTATGGCTACACCTTC. The V call is TRBV12-2, the J call TRBJ1-2. TRBV12-2 is shown as a pseudogene. This CDR3 comprises 22 residues.

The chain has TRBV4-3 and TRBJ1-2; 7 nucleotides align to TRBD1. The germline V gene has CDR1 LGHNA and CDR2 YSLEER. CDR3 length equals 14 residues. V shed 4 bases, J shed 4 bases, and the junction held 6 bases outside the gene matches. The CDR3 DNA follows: TGCGCCAGCAGCCCTACGGACAGGAGCTATGGCTACACCTTC. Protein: CASSPTDRSYGYTF.

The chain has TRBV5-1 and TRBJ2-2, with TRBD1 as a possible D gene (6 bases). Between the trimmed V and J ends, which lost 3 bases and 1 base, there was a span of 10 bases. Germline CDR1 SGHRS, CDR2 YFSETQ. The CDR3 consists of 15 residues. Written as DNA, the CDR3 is TGCGCCAGCAGCTACCGGGACAAGAACACCGGGGAGCTGTTTTTT. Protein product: CASSYRDKNTGELFF.

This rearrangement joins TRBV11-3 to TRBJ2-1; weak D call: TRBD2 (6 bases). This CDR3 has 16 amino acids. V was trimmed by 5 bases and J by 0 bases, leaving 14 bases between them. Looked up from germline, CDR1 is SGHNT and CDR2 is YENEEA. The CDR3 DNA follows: TGTGCCAGCAGCCGCTCGGGGGTGAGCTCCTACAATGAGCAGTTCTTC. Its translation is CASSRSGVSSYNEQFF.

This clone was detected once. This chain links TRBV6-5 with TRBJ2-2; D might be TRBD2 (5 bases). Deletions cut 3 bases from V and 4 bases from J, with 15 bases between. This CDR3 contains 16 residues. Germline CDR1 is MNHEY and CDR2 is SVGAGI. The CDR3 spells CASSYPTVRGTGELFF. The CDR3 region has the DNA TGTGCCAGCAGTTATCCTACTGTTCGGGGCACCGGGGAGCTGTTTTTT.

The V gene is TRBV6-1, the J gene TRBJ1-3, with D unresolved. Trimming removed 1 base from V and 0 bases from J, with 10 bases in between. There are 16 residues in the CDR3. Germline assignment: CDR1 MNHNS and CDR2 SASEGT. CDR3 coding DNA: TGTGCCAGCAGTGAAGGGCAGCTAGACTCTGGAAACACCATATATTTT. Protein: CASSEGQLDSGNTIYF.

The chain's CDR3 is CASSLGANTGELFF. For the CDR3, the DNA is TGTGCCAGCAGCTTAGGCGCGAACACCGGGGAGCTGTTTTTT. The V gene is TRBV11-2, the J gene TRBJ2-2; D is unclear. Per germline, CDR1 SGHAT and CDR2 FQNNGV. V lost 1 base to trimming and J lost 0 bases, with 3 bases between them. The CDR3 consists of 14 residues.

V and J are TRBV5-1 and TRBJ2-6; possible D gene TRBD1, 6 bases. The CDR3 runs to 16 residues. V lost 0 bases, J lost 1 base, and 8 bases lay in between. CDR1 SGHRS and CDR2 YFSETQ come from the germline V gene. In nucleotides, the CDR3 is TGCGCCAGCAGCTTGGCCACAGGGTCTGGGGCCAACGTCCTGACTTTC. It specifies CASSLATGSGANVLTF.